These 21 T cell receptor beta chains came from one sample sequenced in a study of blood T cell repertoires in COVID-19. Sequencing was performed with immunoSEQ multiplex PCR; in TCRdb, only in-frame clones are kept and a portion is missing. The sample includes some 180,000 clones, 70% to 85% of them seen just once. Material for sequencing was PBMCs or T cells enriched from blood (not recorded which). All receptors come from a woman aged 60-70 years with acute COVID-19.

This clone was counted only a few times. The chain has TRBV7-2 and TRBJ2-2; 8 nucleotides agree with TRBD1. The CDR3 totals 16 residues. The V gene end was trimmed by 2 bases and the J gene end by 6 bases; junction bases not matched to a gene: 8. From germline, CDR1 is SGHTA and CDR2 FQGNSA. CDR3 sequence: CASSLKRTGLAGELFF. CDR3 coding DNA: TGTGCCAGCAGCTTAAAACGGACAGGGTTAGCCGGGGAGCTGTTTTTT.

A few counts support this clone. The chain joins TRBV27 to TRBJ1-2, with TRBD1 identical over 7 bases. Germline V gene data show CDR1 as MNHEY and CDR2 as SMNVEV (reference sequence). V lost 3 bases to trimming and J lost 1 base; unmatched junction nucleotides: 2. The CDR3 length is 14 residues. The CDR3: CASSLNRGNYGYTF. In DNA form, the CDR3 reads TGTGCCAGCAGTTTGAACAGGGGTAACTATGGCTACACCTTC.

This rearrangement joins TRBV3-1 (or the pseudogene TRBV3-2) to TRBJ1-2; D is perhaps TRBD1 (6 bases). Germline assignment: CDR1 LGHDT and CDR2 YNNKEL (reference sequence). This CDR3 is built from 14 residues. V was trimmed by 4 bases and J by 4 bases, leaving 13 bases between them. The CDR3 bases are TGTGCCAGCAGCCTCGATGGACAGTTCTATGGCTACACCTTC. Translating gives CASSLDGQFYGYTF.

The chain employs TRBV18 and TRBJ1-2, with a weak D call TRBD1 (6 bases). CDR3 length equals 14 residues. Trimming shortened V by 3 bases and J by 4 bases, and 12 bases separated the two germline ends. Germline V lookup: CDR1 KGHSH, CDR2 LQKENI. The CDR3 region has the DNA TGTGCCAGCTCACCGCAGACAGGTGGCTATGGCTACACCTTC. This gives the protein CASSPQTGGYGYTF.

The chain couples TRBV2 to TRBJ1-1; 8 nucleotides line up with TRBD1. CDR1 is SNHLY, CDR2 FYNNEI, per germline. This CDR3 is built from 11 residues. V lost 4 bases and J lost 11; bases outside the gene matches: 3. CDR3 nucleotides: TGTGCCAGCAGTGTCCGGACAGGGGCTTTCTTT. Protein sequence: CASSVRTGAFF.

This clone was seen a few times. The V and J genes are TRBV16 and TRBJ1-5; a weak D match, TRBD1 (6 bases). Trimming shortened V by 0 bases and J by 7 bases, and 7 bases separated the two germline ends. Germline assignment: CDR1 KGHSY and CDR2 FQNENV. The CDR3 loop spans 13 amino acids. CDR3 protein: CASSQSRGQPQHF. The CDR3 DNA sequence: TGTGCCAGCAGCCAATCCAGGGGCCAGCCCCAGCATTTT.

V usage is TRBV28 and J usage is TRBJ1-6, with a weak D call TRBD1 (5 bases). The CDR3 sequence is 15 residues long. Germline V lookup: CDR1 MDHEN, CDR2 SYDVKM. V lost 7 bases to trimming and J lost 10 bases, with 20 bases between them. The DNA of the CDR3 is TGTGCCAGCAAGCGGGGTGGACAAACCCCCTCACCCCTCCACTTT. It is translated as CASKRGGQTPSPLHF.

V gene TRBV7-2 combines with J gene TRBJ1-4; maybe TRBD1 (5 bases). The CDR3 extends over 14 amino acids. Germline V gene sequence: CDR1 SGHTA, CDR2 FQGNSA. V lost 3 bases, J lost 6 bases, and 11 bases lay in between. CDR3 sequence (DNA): TGTGCCAGCAGCTTGAGTCCGGGGGATGAAAAACTGTTTTTT. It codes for CASSLSPGDEKLFF.

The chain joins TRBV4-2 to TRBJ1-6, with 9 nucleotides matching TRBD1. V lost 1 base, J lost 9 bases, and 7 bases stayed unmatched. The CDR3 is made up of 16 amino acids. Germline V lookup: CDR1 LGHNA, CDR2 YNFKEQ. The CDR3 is CASSQVRTGEGSPLHF. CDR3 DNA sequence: TGTGCCAGCAGCCAAGTTCGGACAGGGGAAGGTTCACCCCTCCACTTT.

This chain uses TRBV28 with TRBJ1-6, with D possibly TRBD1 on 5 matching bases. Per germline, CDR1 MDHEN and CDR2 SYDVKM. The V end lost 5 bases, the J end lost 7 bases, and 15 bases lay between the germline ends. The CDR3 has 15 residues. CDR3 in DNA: TGTGCCAGCAGTCCCTTCGTGTGGGGCAATTCACCCCTCCACTTT. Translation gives CASSPFVWGNSPLHF.

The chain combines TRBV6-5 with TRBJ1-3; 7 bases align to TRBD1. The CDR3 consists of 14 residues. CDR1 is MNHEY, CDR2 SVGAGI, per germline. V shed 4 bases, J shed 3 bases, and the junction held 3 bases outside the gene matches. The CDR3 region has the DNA TGTGCCAGCAGTTCACAGGGGATTGGAAACACCATATATTTT. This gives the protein CASSSQGIGNTIYF.

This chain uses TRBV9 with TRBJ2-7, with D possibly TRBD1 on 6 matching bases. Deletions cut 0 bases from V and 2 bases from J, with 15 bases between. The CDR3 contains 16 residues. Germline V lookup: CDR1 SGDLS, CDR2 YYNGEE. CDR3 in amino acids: CASSVAARGIPYEQYF. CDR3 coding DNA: TGTGCCAGCAGCGTAGCGGCCAGGGGAATTCCCTACGAGCAGTACTTC.

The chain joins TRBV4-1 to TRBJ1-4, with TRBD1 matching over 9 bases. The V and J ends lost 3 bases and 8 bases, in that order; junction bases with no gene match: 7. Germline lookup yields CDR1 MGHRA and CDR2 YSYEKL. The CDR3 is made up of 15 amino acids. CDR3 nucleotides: TGCGCCAGCAGCCAGTCCGGGACAGGGACCGAAAAACTGTTTTTT. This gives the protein CASSQSGTGTEKLFF.

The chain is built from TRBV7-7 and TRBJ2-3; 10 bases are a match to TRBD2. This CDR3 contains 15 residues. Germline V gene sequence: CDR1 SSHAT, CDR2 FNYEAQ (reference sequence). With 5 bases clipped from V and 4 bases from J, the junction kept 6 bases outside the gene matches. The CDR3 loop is CASSPSGSPADTQYF. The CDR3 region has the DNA TGTGCCAGCAGCCCTAGCGGGAGTCCGGCAGATACGCAGTATTTT.

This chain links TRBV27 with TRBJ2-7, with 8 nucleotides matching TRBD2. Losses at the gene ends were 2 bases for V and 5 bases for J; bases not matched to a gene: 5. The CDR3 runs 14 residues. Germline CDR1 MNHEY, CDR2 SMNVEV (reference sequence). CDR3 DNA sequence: TGTGCCAGCAGTTTAGGGACTAGGAACAACGAGCAGTACTTC. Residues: CASSLGTRNNEQYF.

For the CDR3, the DNA is TGTGCCAGCAGCTTAGCCGGGACAGATTTCTACGAGCAGTACGTC. This translates into CASSLAGTDFYEQYV. The V and J genes are TRBV7-2 and TRBJ2-7, with TRBD1 identical over 7 bases. Germline V gene lookup returns CDR1 SGHTA and CDR2 FQGNSA. The CDR3 is 15 amino acids. V gave up 0 bases and J gave up 3 bases; unmatched junction bases: 5.

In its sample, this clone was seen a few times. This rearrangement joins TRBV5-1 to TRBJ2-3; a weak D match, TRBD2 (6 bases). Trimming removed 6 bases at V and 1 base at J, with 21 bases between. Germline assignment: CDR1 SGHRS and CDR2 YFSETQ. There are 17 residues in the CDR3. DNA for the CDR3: TGCGCCAGCAAAGCCTACCTTAGGAGGGCGCGCACAGATACGCAGTATTTT. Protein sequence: CASKAYLRRARTDTQYF.

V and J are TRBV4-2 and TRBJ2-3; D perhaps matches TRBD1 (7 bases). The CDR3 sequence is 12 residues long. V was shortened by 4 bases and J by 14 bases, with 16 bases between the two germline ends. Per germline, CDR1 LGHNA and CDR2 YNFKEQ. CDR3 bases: TGTGCCAGCAGCCCAGGGGGGATAGTGACGTATTTT. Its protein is CASSPGGIVTYF.

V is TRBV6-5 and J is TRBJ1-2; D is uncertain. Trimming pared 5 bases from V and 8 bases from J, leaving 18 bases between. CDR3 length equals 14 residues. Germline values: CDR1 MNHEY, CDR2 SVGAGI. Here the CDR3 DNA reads TGTGCCAGCAGTAACGCAAAGGGAGGGCTCGGCTACACCTTC. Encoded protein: CASSNAKGGLGYTF.

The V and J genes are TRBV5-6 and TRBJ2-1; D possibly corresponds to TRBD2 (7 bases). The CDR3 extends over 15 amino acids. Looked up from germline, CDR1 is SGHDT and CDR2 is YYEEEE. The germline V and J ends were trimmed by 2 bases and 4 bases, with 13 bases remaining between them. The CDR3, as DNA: TGTGCCAGCAGCTTCGGGGGGCGCAGATACAATGAGCAGTTCTTC. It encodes CASSFGGRRYNEQFF.

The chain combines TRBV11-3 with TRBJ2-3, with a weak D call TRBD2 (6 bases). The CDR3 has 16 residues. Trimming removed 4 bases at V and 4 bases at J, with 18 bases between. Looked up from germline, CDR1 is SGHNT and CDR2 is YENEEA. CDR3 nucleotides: TGTGCCAGCAGCTCCCTTGGGGCGGGGAGCGCAGATACGCAGTATTTT. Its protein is CASSSLGAGSADTQYF. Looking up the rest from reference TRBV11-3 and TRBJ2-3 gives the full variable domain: EAGVVQSPRYKIIEKKQPVAFWCNPISGHNTLYWYLQNLGQGPELLIRYENEEAVDDSQLPKDRFSAERLKGVDSTLKIQPAELGDSAVYLCASSSLGAGSADTQYFGPGTRLTVL.